This T cell receptor beta chain emerged from a study of regulatory T cells. The study's findings and limits: In CD3G-deficient patients, conventional CD4+ T cells were enriched for hydrophobic CDR3 residues at positions 6 and 7.

Amplification used 52 TRBV primers and 13 TRBJ primers. Produced via immunoSEQ multiplex PCR; TCRdb's table is partial and in-frame only. The table shows about 35,000 clones, with 89% occurring only once. Concerning this clone itself: Its antigen remains unknown.

The receptor comes from a person under 30 with CD3G deficiency. Sequences were obtained from conventional CD4+ T cells sorted from blood.

CDR3 DNA: TGTGCCAGCAACGATGGGGACACTGAAGCTTTCTTT. Protein product: CASNDGDTEAFF. The V gene is TRBV28, the J gene TRBJ1-1; no reliable D call. V lost 7 bases and J 3 bases, leaving 9 bases between the germline ends. The CDR3 contains 12 residues. Germline CDR1 is MDHEN and CDR2 is SYDVKM.